The rows below give T cell receptor beta chains drawn from one sample of a study of read filtering for tumor transcriptome and immune sequencing. TCRdb passed the reads through MiXCR, listing each CDR3 protein once. Counted here are about 130,000 distinct CDR3 sequences, under 15% occurring once; the ten biggest clones make up approximately 11%. The sequencing sample was made of a population of CD138-negative cells sorted from bone marrow. The receptors come from a donor older than 35 with multiple myeloma. Each CDR3 is given with its conserved first and last residue. The D gene is left open where the match is weak. Some rows have no size entry. The others give once, few or many, or a class for an expanded clone.

D gene,V gene,J gene,clone size,CDR3 protein,CDR3 DNA
.,TRBV28,TRBJ1-5,many,CASSSYPTAMSNQPQHF,TGTGCCAGCAGTTCCTATCCTACGGCGATGAGCAATCAGCCCCAGCATTTT
TRBD2,TRBV7-2,TRBJ2-1,many,CASSLARGRGNEQFF,TGTGCCAGCAGCTTAGCTCGCGGGAGAGGGAATGAGCAGTTCTTC
.,TRBV3-1,TRBJ2-5,few,CASSHQAQETQYF,TGTGCCAGCAGCCATCAGGCCCAGGAGACCCAGTACTTC
.,TRBV12-3/TRBV12-4,TRBJ1-1,many,CASRREISTEAFF,TGTGCCAGTCGAAGGGAAATTTCCACTGAAGCTTTCTTT
TRBD1,TRBV5-1,TRBJ1-1,many,CASTPGQVNTEAFF,TGCGCCAGCACCCCGGGACAGGTGAACACTGAAGCTTTCTTT
TRBD1,TRBV5-1,TRBJ1-5,many,CASSLGTGGEEQPQHF,TGCGCCAGCAGCTTGGGGACAGGGGGCGAAGAACAGCCCCAGCATTTT
.,TRBV29-1,TRBJ2-7,many,CSVVQPSYEQYF,TGCAGCGTTGTACAGCCTTCCTACGAGCAGTACTTC
.,TRBV5-5,TRBJ2-6,many,CASSWAGGTGANVLTF,TGTGCCAGCAGCTGGGCTGGAGGGACTGGGGCCAACGTCCTGACTTTC
.,TRBV12-3/TRBV12-4,TRBJ2-5,many,CASSLEGGGETQYF,TGTGCCAGCAGTTTAGAAGGGGGAGGGGAGACCCAGTACTTC
.,TRBV29-1,TRBJ1-1,many,CSVTASLNTEAFF,TGCAGCGTGACAGCCTCCTTGAACACTGAAGCTTTCTTT
TRBD1,TRBV7-3,TRBJ1-1,many,CASSSGQGNTEAFF,TGTGCCAGCAGCTCGGGACAGGGGAACACTGAAGCTTTCTTT
.,TRBV5-1,TRBJ1-1,many,CASSQRGGNTEAFF,TGCGCCAGCAGCCAGCGGGGCGGGAACACTGAAGCTTTCTTT
.,TRBV28,TRBJ1-5,.,CASSLLRGMSGDTQHF,TGTGCCAGCAGTTTACTTCGGGGGATGAGTGGAGATACGCAGCATTTT
.,TRBV12-3/TRBV12-4,TRBJ2-2,.,CASSPRLTGELFF,TGTGCCAGCAGTCCCCGGTTGACCGGGGAGCTGTTTTTT
TRBD1,TRBV18,TRBJ1-5,many,CASSPDSGGGSNQPQHF,TGTGCCAGCTCACCGGACAGTGGAGGGGGCAGCAATCAGCCCCAGCATTTT
.,TRBV29-1,TRBJ2-3,many,CSVESSADTQYF,TGCAGCGTTGAATCCTCCGCAGATACGCAGTATTTT
TRBD1,TRBV7-2,TRBJ1-2,many,CASSRDSSFYGYTF,TGTGCCAGCAGCCGGGACAGCTCGTTCTATGGCTACACCTTC
.,TRBV2,TRBJ2-7,few,CASTGITYEQYF,TGTGCCAGCACAGGAATAACCTACGAGCAGTACTTC
.,TRBV29-1,TRBJ2-3,many,CSVTRGGDTQYF,TGCAGCGTCACGCGAGGGGGAGATACGCAGTATTTT
TRBD2,TRBV6-1,TRBJ2-7,many,CASSESGGDPFGEQYF,TGTGCCAGCAGTGAATCGGGAGGGGATCCCTTTGGGGAGCAGTACTTC
TRBD1,TRBV20-1,TRBJ2-1,few,CSSSGQEVYEQFF,TGCAGTAGCTCGGGACAGGAGGTCTATGAGCAGTTCTTC
.,TRBV13,TRBJ1-3,.,CASSGGVGNTIYF,TGTGCCAGCAGTGGAGGGGTCGGAAACACCATATATTTT
.,TRBV5-1,TRBJ2-1,many,CASSLEGGSYNEQFF,TGCGCCAGCAGCTTGGAGGGGGGCTCCTACAATGAGCAGTTCTTC
.,TRBV11-2,TRBJ2-2,many,CASSTRQTRVNTGELFF,TGTGCCAGCAGCACGAGACAAACTCGGGTGAACACCGGGGAGCTGTTTTTT
TRBD2,TRBV19,TRBJ2-4,many,CASSILGTSRRAKNIQYF,TGTGCCAGTAGTATTCTAGGGACTAGCCGACGAGCCAAAAACATTCAGTACTTC
TRBD1,TRBV7-9,TRBJ1-1,many,CASSLPRQGGTEAFF,TGTGCCAGCAGCTTACCCAGACAGGGAGGCACTGAAGCTTTCTTT
.,TRBV7-8,TRBJ2-5,many,CASSVSQETQYF,TGTGCCAGCAGCGTCTCGCAAGAGACCCAGTACTTC
.,TRBV30,TRBJ2-1,many,CAWAVAGEQFF,TGTGCCTGGGCCGTAGCCGGTGAGCAGTTCTTC
.,TRBV20-1,TRBJ1-1,many,CSAGGGVLGWGMAFF,TGCAGTGCTGGGGGGGGAGTGTTGGGTTGGGGTATGGCTTTCTTT